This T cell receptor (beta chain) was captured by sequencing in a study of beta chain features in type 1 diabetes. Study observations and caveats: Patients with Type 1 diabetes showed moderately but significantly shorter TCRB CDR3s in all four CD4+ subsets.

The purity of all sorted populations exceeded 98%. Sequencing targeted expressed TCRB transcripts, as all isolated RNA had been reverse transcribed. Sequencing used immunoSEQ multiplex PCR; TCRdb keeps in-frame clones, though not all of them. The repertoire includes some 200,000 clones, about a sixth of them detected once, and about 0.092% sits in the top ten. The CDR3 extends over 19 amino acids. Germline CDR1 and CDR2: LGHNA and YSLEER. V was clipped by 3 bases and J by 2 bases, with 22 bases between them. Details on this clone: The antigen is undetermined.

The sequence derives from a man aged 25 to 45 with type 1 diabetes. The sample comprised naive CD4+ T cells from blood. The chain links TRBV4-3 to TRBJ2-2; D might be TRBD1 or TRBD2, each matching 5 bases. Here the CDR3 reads CASSQQGSWERGNTGELFF. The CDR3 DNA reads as TGCGCCAGCAGCCAGCAGGGTTCTTGGGAACGGGGAAACACCGGGGAGCTGTTTTTT.